This T cell receptor (beta chain) was recovered during a study of response to subunit inactivated influenza vaccine. TCRdb called the RT-PCR reads again in MiXCR, with one record for every CDR3 protein. The sample includes fewer than 350,000 distinct CDR3 sequences, 21% of them seen just once. This clonotype was picked up a small number of times. Antigen unknown. Study-wide results and caveats: Few new T cells, the authors suggested, are recruited by each seasonal influenza vaccination.

Sequencing used PBMCs from blood, obtained approximately 20 months after vaccination. This TCR was recovered from a man between 50 and 70 years old who received an inactivated influenza vaccine.

The CDR3: CASSSSGGDNYGYTF. The CDR3 DNA reads TGTGCCAGCAGTTCAAGCGGGGGCGATAACTATGGCTACACCTTC. The chain has TRBV12-3 or TRBV12-4 and TRBJ1-2; possible D gene TRBD1, 6 bases. Trimming removed 4 bases at V and 1 base at J, with 13 bases between. This CDR3 is built from 15 residues.